Listed here are 7 T cell receptor beta chains from one sample, sequenced in a study of T-cell memory formation after mild COVID-19. From the 5' RACE reads, TCRdb called clonotypes with MiXCR, one entry per CDR3 protein. The table shows 500,000 to 600,000 distinct CDR3 sequences, with roughly 17% occurring only once. The specimen was PBMCs or a T cell subset sorted from them (not recorded which). The origin of the receptors is an adult woman who had mild COVID-19 (a few samples of this study predate the infection). Cell type and time point are not known.

The V call is TRBV27, the J call TRBJ1-6; unclear D gene. This CDR3 is built from 14 residues. Germline V gives CDR1 MNHEY, CDR2 SMNVEV (reference sequence). Trimming shortened V by 5 bases and J by 9 bases, and 14 bases separated the two germline ends. CDR3 amino acids: CASSVDGSASPLHF. In DNA form, the CDR3 reads TGTGCCAGCAGTGTGGACGGATCTGCTTCACCCCTCCACTTT.

The rearrangement joins TRBV5-1 to TRBJ2-1; D might be TRBD1 (5 bases). Germline V gene data show CDR1 as SGHRS and CDR2 as YFSETQ. Deletions cut 5 bases from V and 0 bases from J, with 12 bases between. There are 15 residues in the CDR3. DNA for the CDR3: TGCGCCAGCAGAAGACAGTCTAGCTCCTACAATGAGCAGTTCTTC. Its translation is CASRRQSSSYNEQFF.

This clonotype was counted between two and nine times. This chain links TRBV4-1 with TRBJ2-4; 8 bases align to TRBD2. With 2 bases clipped from V and 13 bases from J, the junction kept 4 bases outside the gene matches. The CDR3 covers 12 residues. Germline-derived CDR1 and CDR2 are MGHRA and YSYEKL. In DNA form, the CDR3 reads TGCGCCAGCAGCCAATGGGGACTAGGACAGTACTTC. It yields the protein CASSQWGLGQYF.

This clonotype has just a few counts. This sequence joins TRBV9 and TRBJ2-6, with TRBD1 identical over 7 bases. The CDR3 length is 22 residues. The ends lost 1 base at V and 2 bases at J; junction bases unmatched: 21. Germline lookup yields CDR1 SGDLS and CDR2 YYNGEE. CDR3 coding DNA: TGTGCCAGCAGCGTACGGGACAGCAACACCCCGTTCTCAAGACCTGGGGCCAACGTCCTGACTTTC. Protein: CASSVRDSNTPFSRPGANVLTF.

This chain links TRBV9 with TRBJ2-7, with D hard to call. The germline gives CDR1 SGDLS, CDR2 YYNGEE. CDR3 size: 10 residues. Trimming removed 6 bases from V and 5 bases from J, with 6 bases in between. This CDR3 is CASTSHEQYF. DNA of the CDR3: TGTGCCAGCACGAGCCACGAGCAGTACTTC.

A few counts support this clonotype. The chain employs TRBV9 and TRBJ2-2, with D tentatively TRBD1 (5 bases). The CDR3 consists of 16 residues. V lost 0 bases and J lost 6, with 15 bases in between. The germline V gene encodes CDR1 SGDLS and CDR2 YYNGEE. The CDR3, as DNA: TGTGCCAGCAGCGTAGCCGCAGGGATGGTGGCCGGGGAGCTGTTTTTT. Protein product: CASSVAAGMVAGELFF.

In this sample, this clonotype turned up a few times. V is TRBV20-1 and J is TRBJ2-3; the match to TRBD2 covers 12 bases. The V gene's germline CDR1 is DFQATT and CDR2 SNEGSKA (reference sequence). V dropped 5 bases and J dropped 3; count of bases not matched to a gene: 6. There are 15 residues in the CDR3. The CDR3 DNA sequence: TGCAGTGCTTGGGTAACTAGCGGGAGGACAGATACGCAGTATTTT. It codes for CSAWVTSGRTDTQYF.